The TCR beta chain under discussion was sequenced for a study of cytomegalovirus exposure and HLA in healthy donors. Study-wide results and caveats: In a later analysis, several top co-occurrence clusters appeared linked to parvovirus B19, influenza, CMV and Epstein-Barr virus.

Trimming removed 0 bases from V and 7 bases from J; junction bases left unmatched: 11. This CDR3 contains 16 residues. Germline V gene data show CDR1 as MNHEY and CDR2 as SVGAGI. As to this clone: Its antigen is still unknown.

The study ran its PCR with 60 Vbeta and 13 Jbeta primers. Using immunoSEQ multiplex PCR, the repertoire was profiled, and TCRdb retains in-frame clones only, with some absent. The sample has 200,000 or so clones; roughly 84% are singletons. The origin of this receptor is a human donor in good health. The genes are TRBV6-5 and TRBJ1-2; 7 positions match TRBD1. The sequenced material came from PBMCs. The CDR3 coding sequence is TGTGCCAGCAGTTACTCGAAGGGGGCAAGCTACCTTGGCTACACCTTC. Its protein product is CASSYSKGASYLGYTF.